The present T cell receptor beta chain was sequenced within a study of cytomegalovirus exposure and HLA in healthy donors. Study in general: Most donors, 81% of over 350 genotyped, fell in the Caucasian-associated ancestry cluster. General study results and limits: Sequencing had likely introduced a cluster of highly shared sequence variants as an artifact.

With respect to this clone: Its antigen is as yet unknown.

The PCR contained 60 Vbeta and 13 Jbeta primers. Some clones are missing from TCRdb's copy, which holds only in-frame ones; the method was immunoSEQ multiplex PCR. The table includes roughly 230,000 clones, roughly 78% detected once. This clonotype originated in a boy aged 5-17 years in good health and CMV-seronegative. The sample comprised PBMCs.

CDR3 nucleotide sequence: TGTGCCAGCAGGACGGACAGGGGGCGCCATGGGGCCAACGTCCTGACTTTC. Protein: CASRTDRGRHGANVLTF. V gene TRBV2 combines with J gene TRBJ2-6; 11 nucleotides agree with TRBD1. Trimming cost V 6 bases and J 3 bases; bases outside gene matches: 7. The CDR3 contains 17 residues. The germline V gene has CDR1 SNHLY and CDR2 FYNNEI.